The 9 T cell receptor beta chains listed next were all sequenced from one sample in a study of control samples from healthy donors and cancer patients. Produced via immunoSEQ multiplex PCR; TCRdb's table is partial and in-frame only. Here the sample spans some 200,000 clones, 80% to 95% being singletons. Sequenced sample: blood. These receptors were taken from a man aged 18 to 35 in good health.

The J gene is TRBJ2-7, the V gene TRBV5-1; the D gene is possibly TRBD1 (6 bases). V was shortened by 2 bases and J by 5 bases, with 11 bases between the two germline ends. This CDR3 has 13 amino acids. Germline loops: CDR1 SGHRS, CDR2 YFSETQ. The CDR3: CASSFNQGNEQYF. The CDR3 nucleotides are TGCGCCAGCAGCTTTAATCAGGGGAACGAGCAGTACTTC.

V gene TRBV7-3 combines with J gene TRBJ2-2; tentatively, D is TRBD1 (6 bases). Germline CDR1 reads SGHTA; CDR2 reads FQGTGA. The CDR3 consists of 16 residues. The V end was cut by 5 bases, the J end by 3 bases, with 16 bases between. CDR3 nucleotides: TGTGCCAGCAGCAACACCGGGACAAAGGACACCGGGGAGCTGTTTTTT. It translates to CASSNTGTKDTGELFF.

The chain joins TRBV10-1 to TRBJ2-2, with 12 positions matching TRBD2. Looked up from germline, CDR1 is WNHNN and CDR2 is SYGVQD (reference sequence). The CDR3 runs to 14 residues. Unmatched junction bases numbered 3, after V lost 5 bases and J lost 8 bases. CDR3 in DNA: TGCGCCAGCAGTCTAGCGGGGGGGCCTGGGGAGCTGTTTTTT. The encoded protein is CASSLAGGPGELFF.

The rearrangement joins TRBV7-2 to TRBJ2-5, with D possibly TRBD2 on 5 matching bases. Trimming took 4 bases from V and 5 from J, leaving 11 bases between them. Germline V gene sequence: CDR1 SGHTA, CDR2 FQGNSA. This CDR3 is 13 amino acids long. The CDR3 sequence is CASSSSREETQYF. CDR3 bases: TGTGCCAGCAGCTCTTCGAGGGAGGAGACCCAGTACTTC.

The V call is TRBV10-2, the J call TRBJ1-5; D is undetermined. The CDR3 runs to 12 residues. Trimming removed 8 bases at V and 2 bases at J, with 7 bases between. Germline V gives CDR1 WSHSY, CDR2 SAAADI. CDR3 protein: CASGQGNQPQHF. In DNA form, the CDR3 reads TGCGCCAGCGGCCAGGGCAATCAGCCCCAGCATTTT.

The chain recombines TRBV5-4 with TRBJ2-7, with D perhaps TRBD1 (7 bases). This CDR3 comprises 14 residues. The germline CDR1 and CDR2 sequences are SGHNT and YYREEE (reference sequence). V was shortened by 4 bases and J by 3 bases, with 14 bases between the two germline ends. The CDR3 reads CASSPRGESYEQYF. As DNA, the CDR3 is TGTGCCAGCAGCCCCAGGGGGGAGAGCTACGAGCAGTACTTC.

The J gene is TRBJ1-2, the V gene TRBV30; D might be TRBD1 (5 bases). V lost 5 bases, J lost 0 bases, and 19 bases lay in between. In germline, CDR1 is GTSNPN, CDR2 SVGIG (reference sequence). CDR3 length equals 16 residues. The CDR3 DNA reads as TGTGCCTGGGTCGGAACCGGGACTTCCACTAACTATGGCTACACCTTC. Translating gives CAWVGTGTSTNYGYTF.

The chain uses TRBV14 and TRBJ2-7, with D perhaps given as TRBD1 or TRBD2 (5 bases each). From germline, CDR1 is SGHDN and CDR2 FVKESK. The CDR3 sequence is 16 residues long. Trimming stripped 2 bases from V and 0 bases from J, with 14 bases between. CDR3 sequence: CASSQMGPTSSYEQYF. The CDR3 nucleotides are TGTGCCAGCAGCCAAATGGGACCGACGAGCTCCTACGAGCAGTACTTC.

This chain links TRBV19 with TRBJ1-4; weak D call: TRBD1 (5 bases). Trimming stripped 10 bases from V and 8 bases from J, with 14 bases between. CDR3 length: 12 residues. Germline CDR1 reads LNHDA; CDR2 reads SQIVND (reference sequence). CDR3 amino acids: CATARGSEKLFF. CDR3 bases: TGTGCCACCGCAAGGGGTAGCGAAAAACTGTTTTTT.